A single sample gave rise to the 30 T cell receptor beta chains below, sequenced in a study of cytomegalovirus exposure and HLA in healthy donors (dated by TCRdb to between 2016 and 2019). The library was prepared using the immunoSEQ multiplex PCR assay. The multiplex PCR relied on a mix of 60 forward primers for TCR Vbeta segments and 13 reverse primers for TCR Jbeta segments. In its TCRdb copy, this immuneACCESS table keeps in-frame sequences only and misses some clones. Where compared with another copy, unresolved V genes explain less than half of these, and the others have no known cause. Across this sample there are 100,000 to 150,000 clones, with less than 85% seen only once. Of the sample, approximately 10% is held by the ten largest clones. Sequenced material: PBMCs. Receptors were obtained from a man aged 30 to 39 in good health and CMV-seropositive.

This clone came up a few times. This chain links TRBV28 with TRBJ1-4; no clear D. Between the trimmed V and J ends, which lost 8 bases and 4 bases, there was a span of 8 bases. CDR1 is MDHEN and CDR2 is SYDVKM in the germline V gene. This CDR3 is 12 amino acids long. CDR3 loop: CASLQNNEKLFF. CDR3 in DNA: TGTGCCAGCCTGCAGAATAATGAAAAACTGTTTTTT. The complete variable domain, with remaining parts taken from reference TRBV28 and TRBJ1-4, reads DVKVTQSSRYLVKRTGEKVFLECVQDMDHENMFWYRQDPGLGLRLIYFSYDVKMKEKGDIPEGYSVSREKKERFSLILESASTNQTSMYLCASLQNNEKLFFGSGTQLSVL.

The genes are TRBV13 and TRBJ2-7, with a possible D match to TRBD2 (6 bases). Germline CDR1 is PRHDT and CDR2 is FYEKMQ (reference sequence). There are 16 residues in the CDR3. The ends were cut back, 0 bases at V and 2 bases at J, with 14 bases in the middle. CDR3 residues: CASSLGGDWRAYEQYF. The DNA of the CDR3 is TGTGCCAGCAGCTTAGGAGGGGACTGGCGCGCCTACGAGCAGTACTTC.

The rearrangement uses TRBV6-1 and TRBJ1-2; 8 nucleotides line up with TRBD1. Germline-derived CDR1 and CDR2 are MNHNS and SASEGT. V lost 0 bases and J lost 4; bases outside the gene matches: 7. The CDR3 contains 16 residues. The CDR3: CASSEAIRGPGYGYTF. CDR3 nucleotides: TGTGCCAGCAGTGAAGCAATCAGGGGGCCCGGCTATGGCTACACCTTC.

The rearrangement joins TRBV5-1 to TRBJ2-2; D is unclear. Trimming cost V 0 bases and J 1 base, with 10 bases left between them. The CDR3 has 16 residues. From germline, CDR1 is SGHRS and CDR2 YFSETQ. The CDR3 protein is CASSLDGSLNTGELFF. CDR3 coding DNA: TGCGCCAGCAGCTTGGATGGCAGTCTGAACACCGGGGAGCTGTTTTTT. Full variable domain (rest looked up from reference TRBV5-1 and TRBJ2-2): KAGVTQTPRYLIKTRGQQVTLSCSPISGHRSVSWYQQTPGQGLQFLFEYFSETQRNKGNFPGRFSGRQFSNSRSEMNVSTLELGDSALYLCASSLDGSLNTGELFFGEGSRLTVL.

In DNA form, the CDR3 reads TGCAGCGCTGATACAGGGGATAGCAATCAGCCCCAGCATTTT. Encoded protein: CSADTGDSNQPQHF. The V call is TRBV29-1, the J call TRBJ1-5, with 7 nucleotides matching TRBD1. Germline CDR1 SQVTM, CDR2 ANQGSEA. The CDR3 spans 14 residues. V was pared by 7 bases and J by 0 bases, with 6 bases of the junction left unmatched. Drawing the rest from reference TRBV29-1 and TRBJ1-5, the complete variable domain is SAVISQKPSRDICQRGTSLTIQCQVDSQVTMMFWYRQQPGQSLTLIATANQGSEATYESGFVIDKFPISRPNLTFSTLTVSNMSPEDSSIYLCSADTGDSNQPQHFGDGTRLSIL.

This clone appeared a few times. This chain uses TRBV18 with TRBJ2-2; 7 bases fit TRBD1. The junction had 4 bases not matched to a gene; V was cut back by 4 bases and J by 2 bases. CDR1 and CDR2 from the germline V gene are KGHSH and LQKENI. The CDR3 loop spans 15 amino acids. The CDR3 DNA follows: TGTGCCAGCTCACGGGGACAGAGTAACACCGGGGAGCTGTTTTTT. It yields the protein CASSRGQSNTGELFF.

J is TRBJ2-7 and V is TRBV29-1; 10 bases match TRBD1. V gave up 7 bases and J gave up 5 bases; unmatched junction bases: 14. Germline loops: CDR1 SQVTM, CDR2 ANQGSEA. The CDR3 is made up of 15 amino acids. This chain's CDR3 is CSAGYRDRGSHEQYF. CDR3 sequence (DNA): TGCAGCGCGGGATACCGGGACAGGGGATCCCACGAGCAGTACTTC.

The chain recombines TRBV11-3 with TRBJ2-5; maybe TRBD2 (5 bases). With 1 base removed from V and 1 base from J, the gap between germline ends came to 10 bases. CDR1 is SGHNT, CDR2 YENEEA, per germline. This CDR3 spans 15 amino acids. The CDR3 reads CASSLGTRLQETQYF. DNA of the CDR3: TGTGCCAGCAGCTTAGGCACTAGGCTCCAAGAGACCCAGTACTTC.

The chain uses TRBV13 and TRBJ2-2; 8 nucleotides match TRBD1. The junction had 10 bases not matched to a gene; V was cut back by 5 bases and J by 8 bases. Germline V gene data show CDR1 as PRHDT and CDR2 as FYEKMQ (reference sequence). CDR3 length: 15 amino acids. As DNA, the CDR3 is TGTGCCAGCAGCCCAGGGGGCACTTCGATTGGGGAGCTGTTTTTT. It is translated as CASSPGGTSIGELFF.

The chain joins TRBV2 to TRBJ1-1; possible D gene TRBD1, 6 bases. The ends were cut back, 7 bases at V and 0 bases at J, with 9 bases in the middle. The CDR3 has 13 residues. CDR1 is SNHLY, CDR2 FYNNEI, per germline. The CDR3 DNA reads as TGTGCCAGCATTGGGGACATGAACACTGAAGCTTTCTTT. Protein product: CASIGDMNTEAFF.

The chain recombines TRBV29-1 with TRBJ1-2; 8 bases are shared with TRBD1. Losses at the gene ends were 7 bases for V and 7 bases for J; bases not matched to a gene: 5. Germline CDR1 reads SQVTM; CDR2 reads ANQGSEA. This CDR3 has 11 amino acids. This chain's CDR3 is CSALGTGGYTF. In DNA form, the CDR3 reads TGCAGCGCCCTCGGGACAGGTGGCTACACCTTC.

The chain links TRBV9 to TRBJ2-7; 11 bases match TRBD1. Germline values: CDR1 SGDLS, CDR2 YYNGEE. The CDR3 is made up of 15 amino acids. V gave up 0 bases and J gave up 5 bases; unmatched junction bases: 4. The chain's CDR3 is CASSVDGQGADEQYF. CDR3 nucleotide sequence: TGTGCCAGCAGCGTAGATGGACAGGGGGCCGACGAGCAGTACTTC. The variable domain in full, completed from reference TRBV9 and TRBJ2-7, reads DSGVTQTPKHLITATGQRVTLRCSPRSGDLSVYWYQQSLDQGLQFLIQYYNGEERAKGNILERFSAQQFPDLHSELNLSSLELGDSALYFCASSVDGQGADEQYFGPGTRLTVT.

In its sample, this clone was seen once. This rearrangement joins TRBV5-1 to TRBJ1-2; 8 bases are a match to TRBD1. Germline loops: CDR1 SGHRS, CDR2 YFSETQ. This CDR3 has 16 residues. J was trimmed by 5 bases and V by 0 bases; bases with no gene match: 9. DNA of the CDR3: TGCGCCAGCAGCTTGGTGGCAGGGGGCGTATTGTATGGCTACACCTTC. Translating gives CASSLVAGGVLYGYTF. Drawing the rest from reference TRBV5-1 and TRBJ1-2, the complete variable domain is KAGVTQTPRYLIKTRGQQVTLSCSPISGHRSVSWYQQTPGQGLQFLFEYFSETQRNKGNFPGRFSGRQFSNSRSEMNVSTLELGDSALYLCASSLVAGGVLYGYTFGSGTRLTVV.

CDR3 loop: CASSDDTDSEQYF. The CDR3 DNA follows: TGCGCCAGCAGTGATGACACAGATAGCGAGCAGTACTTC. The V call is TRBV10-1, the J call TRBJ2-5; D gene unclear. The J call may be faulty, since TRBJ2-7 better matches the DNA end. This CDR3 is 13 amino acids long. Germline V gives CDR1 WNHNN, CDR2 SYGVQD (reference sequence).

The V and J genes are TRBV5-1 and TRBJ2-3; 10 bases are shared with TRBD2. Germline loops: CDR1 SGHRS, CDR2 YFSETQ. V lost 5 bases to trimming and J lost 6 bases; unmatched junction nucleotides: 12. The CDR3 is 16 amino acids. CDR3 nucleotides: TGCGCCAGCAGGGATCTAGCGGGGGAACACATGGATACGCAGTATTTT. Its protein is CASRDLAGEHMDTQYF.

Concerning this clone: Relative to the germline gene, one junction end is altered; a read error may explain this. The chain combines TRBV11-2 with TRBJ1-2, with TRBD1 identical over 7 bases. Germline V gives CDR1 SGHAT, CDR2 FQNNGV. This CDR3 comprises 14 residues. Written as DNA, the CDR3 is TGTGCCAGCAGCTTAGAAGGGACAGACTATGTCTACACCTTC. It is translated as CASSLEGTDYVYTF. Using reference TRBV11-2 and TRBJ1-2 for the parts outside the CDR3, the full variable domain is EAGVAQSPRYKIIEKRQSVAFWCNPISGHATLYWYQQILGQGPKLLIQFQNNGVVDDSQLPKDRFSAERLKGVDSTLKIQPAKLEDSAVYLCASSLEGTDYVYTFGSGTRLTVV.

The chain couples TRBV25-1 to TRBJ1-5, with D perhaps TRBD1 (5 bases). Trimming took 2 bases from V and 5 from J, leaving 13 bases between them. Germline V gene sequence: CDR1 MGHDK, CDR2 SYGVNS. The CDR3 has 15 residues. The CDR3 DNA sequence: TGTGCCAGCAGTGAAGGAGGTAGGGACTATCAGCCCCAGCATTTT. It yields the protein CASSEGGRDYQPQHF.

This sequence joins TRBV6-1 and TRBJ1-2; 9 bases align to TRBD1. Germline values: CDR1 MNHNS, CDR2 SASEGT. Trimming removed 3 bases from V and 7 bases from J; junction bases left unmatched: 12. The CDR3 totals 16 residues. CDR3 sequence (DNA): TGTGCCAGCAGTGACTTCGGGACAGGGCAGTCGCGTGGCTACACCTTC. Protein product: CASSDFGTGQSRGYTF.

This clone was seen a handful of times. The J gene is TRBJ1-3, the V gene TRBV7-8, with D perhaps matching TRBD1 (5 bases). Germline V gene data show CDR1 as SGHVS and CDR2 as FQNEAQ. V gave up 3 bases and J gave up 9 bases, with 12 bases separating them. The CDR3 is 13 amino acids. The CDR3 nucleotides are TGTGCCAGCAGCTTCGACAGTGGTGGCACCATATATTTT. Its protein product is CASSFDSGGTIYF.

The chain uses TRBV5-5 and TRBJ2-5; D remains unclear. The J call may be in error: the DNA end matches TRBJ2-7 better. The CDR3 contains 13 residues. CDR1 is SGHKS and CDR2 is YYEKEE in the germline V gene (reference sequence). Written as DNA, the CDR3 is TGTGCCAGCAGCTTGGACGCTCCTTACGAGCAGTACTTC. It specifies CASSLDAPYEQYF.

The V gene is TRBV6-5, the J gene TRBJ2-3, with 7 nucleotides matching TRBD1. The CDR3 consists of 15 residues. V trimming: 5 bases; J trimming: 2 bases; junction bases outside the gene matches: 7. Germline-derived CDR1 and CDR2 are MNHEY and SVGAGI. As DNA, the CDR3 is TGTGCCAGCAGTAGGACAGGCTTACTCACAGATACGCAGTATTTT. Its protein is CASSRTGLLTDTQYF.

This clone was detected only a few times. The rearrangement links TRBV27 to TRBJ2-1, with 8 bases matching TRBD1. The junction had 9 bases not matched to a gene; V was cut back by 7 bases and J by 7 bases. The CDR3 is made up of 14 amino acids. Germline assignment: CDR1 MNHEY and CDR2 SMNVEV (reference sequence). CDR3 sequence (DNA): TGTGCCAGCACCGACAGGGGACCTTTGAATGAGCAGTTCTTC. Amino acids: CASTDRGPLNEQFF.

This rearrangement joins TRBV10-1 to TRBJ1-3; 7 bases agree with TRBD1. CDR1 and CDR2 (germline): WNHNN, SYGVQD (reference sequence). The J segment lost 2 bases and the V segment lost 0 bases, leaving 4 bases of the junction unmatched. The CDR3 runs to 16 residues. CDR3 nucleotide sequence: TGCGCCAGCAGTGAGTCGTTTCAGGGGGCTGGAAACACCATATATTTT. Its protein is CASSESFQGAGNTIYF.

The chain combines TRBV30 with TRBJ1-4; 8 nucleotides match TRBD1. There are 16 residues in the CDR3. Trimming removed 2 bases from V and 7 bases from J; junction bases left unmatched: 12. Germline CDR1 and CDR2: GTSNPN and SVGIG (reference sequence). The DNA of the CDR3 is TGTGCCTGGAGTTTTAGGACAGGGACGATTTCTGAAAAACTGTTTTTT. Residues: CAWSFRTGTISEKLFF. Looking up the rest from reference TRBV30 and TRBJ1-4 gives the full variable domain: SQTIHQWPATLVQPVGSPLSLECTVEGTSNPNLYWYRQAAGRGLQLLFYSVGIGQISSEVPQNLSASRPQDRQFILSSKKLLLSDSGFYLCAWSFRTGTISEKLFFGSGTQLSVL.

The chain carries TRBV5-1 and TRBJ2-5, with D maybe TRBD1 (5 bases). Germline assignment: CDR1 SGHRS and CDR2 YFSETQ. Between the trimmed V and J ends, which lost 4 bases and 5 bases, there was a span of 15 bases. The CDR3 spans 14 residues. The CDR3 protein is CASSQGLPGETQYF. As DNA, the CDR3 is TGCGCCAGCAGCCAGGGTCTTCCTGGGGAGACCCAGTACTTC. The whole variable domain, remainder taken from reference TRBV5-1 and TRBJ2-5, is KAGVTQTPRYLIKTRGQQVTLSCSPISGHRSVSWYQQTPGQGLQFLFEYFSETQRNKGNFPGRFSGRQFSNSRSEMNVSTLELGDSALYLCASSQGLPGETQYFGPGTRLLVL.

Written as DNA, the CDR3 is TGTGCCAGTAGTCCCCCCCGGGACAGGTACTATCAGCCCCAGCATTTT. Residues: CASSPPRDRYYQPQHF. V usage is TRBV19 and J usage is TRBJ1-5; TRBD1 matches 8 bases. The CDR3 runs to 16 residues. The germline V gene encodes CDR1 LNHDA and CDR2 SQIVND (reference sequence). The V segment lost 5 bases and the J segment 5 bases; nucleotides outside the gene matches: 11.

CDR3 sequence reads: CASSLQGRGEQFF. In DNA form, the CDR3 reads TGTGCCAGCAGCTTACAGGGCCGTGGGGAGCAGTTCTTC. The chain recombines TRBV7-3 with TRBJ2-1; a possible D gene is TRBD1 (5 bases). The CDR3 is made up of 13 amino acids. V was trimmed by 2 bases and J by 10 bases, leaving 12 bases between them. Germline CDR1 SGHTA, CDR2 FQGTGA.

The chain combines TRBV19 with TRBJ2-3, with TRBD2 matching over 10 bases. The J segment lost 7 bases and the V segment lost 3 bases, leaving 7 bases of the junction unmatched. CDR1 is LNHDA, CDR2 SQIVND, per germline (reference sequence). This CDR3 spans 15 amino acids. CDR3 in amino acids: CASSIASGGANTQYF. The CDR3 nucleotides read TGTGCCAGTAGTATTGCCAGCGGGGGGGCAAATACGCAGTATTTT.

This clone was found once. The chain carries TRBV9 and TRBJ2-3; 9 bases match TRBD2. This CDR3 contains 13 residues. Germline V gene data show CDR1 as SGDLS and CDR2 as YYNGEE. This CDR3 is CGRVAGGTDTQYF. The CDR3 DNA sequence: TGTGGGCGGGTAGCGGGGGGCACAGATACGCAGTATTTT.

CDR3: CASSLGTGANAEAFF. CDR3 bases: TGTGCCAGCAGCTTAGGGACAGGGGCTAACGCTGAAGCTTTCTTT. This chain uses TRBV11-2 with TRBJ1-1; 9 nucleotides line up with TRBD1. Germline V gene data show CDR1 as SGHAT and CDR2 as FQNNGV. J was trimmed by 6 bases and V by 1 base; bases with no gene match: 6. The CDR3 spans 15 residues.